This T cell receptor (beta chain) emerged from a study of cytotoxic CD8 clonotypes in ibrutinib-treated CLL (dated by TCRdb to the early 2020s). For the wider study: In this cohort, over 14 patients were treatment-naive and ten to eleven were relapsed/refractory, while roughly 18 had unmutated IGHV. Patients were still on ibrutinib when every remission and progressive disease sample was collected. Of the roughly 86 people in the trial, around 25 had longitudinal samples available. Partial responses were observed in roughly 24 patients and complete responses in 2; after a median follow-up of around 64 months, remission was maintained in 14 patients and progression was observed in roughly twelve. Response samples were obtained after a median of 12 months of treatment, with a range of roughly 6 to 40 months. Cryopreserved peripheral blood mononuclear cells were obtained prior to treatment, at the time of response, and at either disease progression or sustained remission. On average, each sample had roughly 230,000 productive templates and tens of thousands of productive rearrangements. The study at large found these results: Baseline clonality exceeded that of age-matched healthy donors and correlated strongly with circulating CD8+ T-cell counts. An increase in clonality was observed at ibrutinib response, with clonality remaining stable during sustained remission and falling back toward baseline at progression. Public clonotypes were found to be uncommon and were observed to contract or remain stable during treatment; the increase in clonality was shown to reflect expansion of private clonotypes at ibrutinib response. Sampling times were not matched between sustained-remission and progressing patients, and lymph node repertoires were not studied.

From the cysteine up to the phenylalanine, the CDR3 has a length of 14 residues. The only DNA kept is the CDR3, 42 bases in frame from the first base. CDR1 and CDR2 are read off the germline V gene (reference sequence) as MNHNY and SVGAGI. V is shortened by 8 bases, J by 12 bases, and the region joining them spans 20 bases. The sample's time point label, decoded: approximately 11 months on ibrutinib. For TCR beta library preparation, about 2 micrograms of genomic DNA was extracted from cryopreserved PBMCs. Longitudinal blood samples from CLL patients on ibrutinib monotherapy underwent high-throughput TCR beta sequencing. The patients took part in an open-label, single-center phase 2 trial of ibrutinib monotherapy. Each clonotype received, on average, about 10x coverage in deep resolution sequencing performed on a MiSeq, where the target depth lay between 1 in 1 million and 1 in 200,000 T cells. The immunoSEQ hsTCRB Kit was used to generate the TCR beta libraries. The authors' pipeline ran thus. Data were analyzed with ImmunoSEQ Data Assistant and ImmunoSEQ Analyzer, with V, D and J genes assigned per IMGT definitions. Clonality, with values ranging from 0 to 1, was calculated as one minus the normalized Shannon entropy of productive rearrangement frequencies. Public clonotype analysis was restricted to overrepresented clonotypes comprising at least 0.05% of each patient's repertoire. Some 13 age-matched healthy donor repertoires from immuneACCESS were used as controls for clonality. As stored in TCRdb, this immuneACCESS dataset retains in-frame rearrangements with V and J assigned. A fraction of the clones does not appear; measured against another copy, unresolved V genes explain less than half of the discrepancy, and the remainder lacks a known reason. V, J and clone size are taken as reported in that table, and D and trimming were inferred from the DNA itself. A total of about 160,000 clones appear in this sample, roughly 86% of them only once. The leading ten clones occupy roughly 1.9% of the sample.

About this clone: Its antigen specificity is not known. No clone much larger than this one lies a single base away; base qualities are absent.

This TCR came from a human donor with chronic lymphocytic leukemia. The sample was PBMCs, taken after 12 months of ibrutinib treatment. The rearrangement combines TRBV6-6 with TRBJ1-6, with the D gene not confidently named. The DNA is TGTGCCAGCTGTCGGACGGCCCAATTTTTACCCCTCCACTTT. This yields the protein CASCRTAQFLPLHF.